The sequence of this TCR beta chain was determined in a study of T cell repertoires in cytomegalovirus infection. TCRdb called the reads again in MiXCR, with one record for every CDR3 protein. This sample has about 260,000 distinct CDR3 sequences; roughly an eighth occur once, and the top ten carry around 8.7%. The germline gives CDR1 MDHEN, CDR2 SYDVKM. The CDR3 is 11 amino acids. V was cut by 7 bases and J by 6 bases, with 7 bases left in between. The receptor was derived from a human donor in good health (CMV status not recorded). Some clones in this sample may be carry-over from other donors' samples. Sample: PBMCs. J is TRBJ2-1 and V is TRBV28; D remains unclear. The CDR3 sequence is CASTISNEQFF. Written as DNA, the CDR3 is TGTGCCAGCACGATTAGCAATGAGCAGTTCTTC.